This T cell receptor beta chain originates from a study of T cell responses to AZD1222 COVID-19 vaccine. The V end was cut by 7 bases, the J end by 0 bases, with 7 bases between. This CDR3 region has 14 residues. Germline values: CDR1 MNHEY, CDR2 SMNVEV (reference sequence). A remark on this clone: The target antigen is unknown.

The protocol was immunoSEQ multiplex PCR, while the TCRdb copy is restricted to in-frame clones and leaves out a portion. In the table there are under 130,000 clones, about 90% of which are singletons. Broader study findings: Repertoires were sampled only after the peak T cell response. Increases in Spike-specific TCR breadth and depth were seen after two AZD1222 doses.

The sequences come from peripheral blood, collected on day 0 of AZD1222 vaccination. The receptor was derived from an adult in good health. The rearrangement uses TRBV27 and TRBJ2-6, with D uncertain. The CDR3: CASTGYSGANVLTF. The CDR3 DNA sequence: TGTGCCAGCACCGGTTACTCTGGGGCCAACGTCCTGACTTTC.